A selection of T cell receptor beta chains follows, all from one sample in a study of spatial heterogeneity in lung cancer. TCRdb redid the calling of the 5' RACE reads with MiXCR, one entry per CDR3 protein. This sample has approximately 92,000 distinct CDR3 sequences, with approximately 12% found just once. Sequences were derived from PBMCs, sampled at surgery. These receptors all stem from a male donor with early-stage non-small cell lung cancer. Both conserved end residues are part of each CDR3. D genes are given only for firm matches. Rows may omit the clone size; those that give it use once, few, many or a size class.

clone_size: .; d_call: TRBD1; v_call: TRBV4-3; j_call: TRBJ2-7; cdr3_aa: CASSHRGTGAYEQYF; cdr3_nt: TGCGCCAGCAGCCACCGCGGGACAGGGGCCTACGAGCAGTACTTC
clone_size: .; d_call: .; v_call: TRBV6-5; j_call: TRBJ2-6; cdr3_aa: CASSYSSQGLSGANVLTF; cdr3_nt: TGTGCCAGCAGTTACTCGAGTCAAGGCTTATCTGGGGCCAACGTCCTGACTTTC
clone_size: many; d_call: TRBD1; v_call: TRBV20-1; j_call: TRBJ2-7; cdr3_aa: CSALQGAENEQYF; cdr3_nt: TGCAGTGCTCTACAGGGGGCGGAAAACGAGCAGTACTTC
clone_size: few; d_call: .; v_call: TRBV7-9; j_call: TRBJ1-3; cdr3_aa: CASTQLSSSGNTIYF; cdr3_nt: TGTGCCAGCACCCAGCTGTCGAGCTCTGGAAACACCATATATTTT
clone_size: few; d_call: TRBD1; v_call: TRBV10-3; j_call: TRBJ1-5; cdr3_aa: CAISEGQGRNQPQHF; cdr3_nt: TGTGCCATCAGTGAGGGACAGGGGAGGAATCAGCCCCAGCATTTT
clone_size: many; d_call: TRBD2; v_call: TRBV28; j_call: TRBJ2-3; cdr3_aa: CASARAGGVNTQYF; cdr3_nt: TGTGCCAGCGCTAGGGCGGGGGGAGTAAATACGCAGTATTTT
clone_size: many; d_call: TRBD2; v_call: TRBV7-2; j_call: TRBJ2-3; cdr3_aa: CASSPDPLAGADTQYF; cdr3_nt: TGTGCCAGCAGCCCAGACCCTCTAGCGGGGGCAGATACGCAGTATTTT
clone_size: .; d_call: .; v_call: TRBV6-2/TRBV6-3; j_call: TRBJ1-1; cdr3_aa: CASSYATGRANTEAFF; cdr3_nt: TGTGCCAGCAGTTACGCAACAGGGAGGGCGAACACTGAAGCTTTCTTT
clone_size: few; d_call: .; v_call: TRBV12-3/TRBV12-4; j_call: TRBJ2-3; cdr3_aa: CASTLGARASTDTQYF; cdr3_nt: TGTGCCAGCACCCTCGGCGCCCGGGCGAGCACAGATACGCAGTATTTT
clone_size: few; d_call: .; v_call: TRBV2; j_call: TRBJ2-7; cdr3_aa: CASSGIGQTHEQYF; cdr3_nt: TGTGCCAGCAGTGGAATTGGACAGACCCACGAGCAGTACTTC
clone_size: .; d_call: TRBD1; v_call: TRBV9; j_call: TRBJ1-3; cdr3_aa: CASSVEISGDSSGNTIYF; cdr3_nt: TGTGCCAGCAGCGTAGAGATTTCGGGGGACAGCTCTGGAAACACCATATATTTT
clone_size: few; d_call: .; v_call: TRBV5-6; j_call: TRBJ2-2; cdr3_aa: CASSRRSGARTGELFF; cdr3_nt: TGTGCCAGCAGCCGCCGGTCGGGGGCAAGAACCGGGGAGCTGTTTTTT
clone_size: few; d_call: TRBD1; v_call: TRBV14; j_call: TRBJ1-2; cdr3_aa: CASSPTGGGYGYTF; cdr3_nt: TGTGCCAGCAGCCCAACAGGGGGCGGGTATGGCTACACCTTC
clone_size: .; d_call: TRBD2; v_call: TRBV5-4; j_call: TRBJ2-4; cdr3_aa: CASSLVAGDKNIQYF; cdr3_nt: TGTGCCAGCAGCTTGGTCGCGGGGGACAAAAACATTCAGTACTTC
clone_size: .; d_call: .; v_call: TRBV28; j_call: TRBJ2-2; cdr3_aa: CAISLNVRDGELFF; cdr3_nt: TGTGCCATCAGTTTAAATGTGAGAGACGGGGAGCTGTTTTTT
clone_size: few; d_call: .; v_call: TRBV7-2; j_call: TRBJ2-1; cdr3_aa: CASSFDSGGNEQFF; cdr3_nt: TGTGCCAGCAGCTTCGACTCCGGAGGCAATGAGCAGTTCTTC
clone_size: few; d_call: .; v_call: TRBV29-1; j_call: TRBJ2-7; cdr3_aa: CSVVPSGTYSQIGGYEQYF; cdr3_nt: TGCAGCGTTGTGCCATCAGGGACCTATTCTCAAATTGGGGGTTACGAGCAGTACTTC
clone_size: many; d_call: TRBD1; v_call: TRBV19; j_call: TRBJ1-5; cdr3_aa: CASSRDRGQPQHF; cdr3_nt: TGTGCCAGTAGTAGGGACAGGGGTCAGCCCCAGCATTTT
clone_size: few; d_call: TRBD1; v_call: TRBV20-1; j_call: TRBJ2-3; cdr3_aa: CSASKGQGADTQYF; cdr3_nt: TGCAGTGCTAGCAAGGGACAGGGAGCAGATACGCAGTATTTT
clone_size: .; d_call: TRBD1; v_call: TRBV20-1; j_call: TRBJ1-6; cdr3_aa: CSAHSGTGTGPLHF; cdr3_nt: TGCAGTGCTCACTCCGGGACAGGGACTGGACCCCTCCACTTT
clone_size: many; d_call: TRBD2; v_call: TRBV7-2; j_call: TRBJ2-7; cdr3_aa: CASSLGGRNSYEQYF; cdr3_nt: TGTGCCAGCAGCCTGGGCGGGAGGAATTCCTACGAGCAGTACTTC
clone_size: .; d_call: .; v_call: TRBV7-9; j_call: TRBJ2-7; cdr3_aa: CASSSPRDGTYEQYF; cdr3_nt: TGTGCCAGCAGCTCCCCCCGGGACGGGACCTACGAGCAGTACTTC
clone_size: few; d_call: TRBD1; v_call: TRBV4-3; j_call: TRBJ2-3; cdr3_aa: CASSQEGQSTDTQYF; cdr3_nt: TGCGCCAGCAGCCAAGAGGGACAGAGCACAGATACGCAGTATTTT
clone_size: .; d_call: .; v_call: TRBV6-5; j_call: TRBJ2-3; cdr3_aa: CASSYKRGPAGTDTQYF; cdr3_nt: TGTGCCAGCAGTTACAAAAGAGGACCAGCGGGCACAGATACGCAGTATTTT
clone_size: few; d_call: TRBD2; v_call: TRBV18; j_call: TRBJ2-2; cdr3_aa: CASSAGVTGELFF; cdr3_nt: TGTGCCAGCTCAGCGGGGGTCACCGGGGAGCTGTTTTTT
clone_size: few; d_call: .; v_call: TRBV5-1; j_call: TRBJ1-1; cdr3_aa: CASSLTTGNTEAFF; cdr3_nt: TGCGCCAGCAGCCTTACGACAGGGAACACTGAAGCTTTCTTT
clone_size: .; d_call: .; v_call: TRBV12-3/TRBV12-4; j_call: TRBJ2-3; cdr3_aa: CASTPQRGWDTQYF; cdr3_nt: TGTGCCAGCACCCCCCAGCGCGGGTGGGATACGCAGTATTTT
clone_size: .; d_call: .; v_call: TRBV7-2; j_call: TRBJ2-3; cdr3_aa: CASMIGGSVDTQYF; cdr3_nt: TGTGCCAGCATGATAGGGGGGAGTGTGGATACGCAGTATTTT
clone_size: many; d_call: .; v_call: TRBV27; j_call: TRBJ2-2; cdr3_aa: CASSSGPRDTGELFF; cdr3_nt: TGTGCCAGCAGTTCCGGCCCCCGGGACACCGGGGAGCTGTTTTTT
clone_size: .; d_call: .; v_call: TRBV5-6; j_call: TRBJ2-7; cdr3_aa: CASSLSAGRYEQYF; cdr3_nt: TGTGCCAGCAGCTTGTCGGCAGGGCGCTACGAGCAGTACTTC